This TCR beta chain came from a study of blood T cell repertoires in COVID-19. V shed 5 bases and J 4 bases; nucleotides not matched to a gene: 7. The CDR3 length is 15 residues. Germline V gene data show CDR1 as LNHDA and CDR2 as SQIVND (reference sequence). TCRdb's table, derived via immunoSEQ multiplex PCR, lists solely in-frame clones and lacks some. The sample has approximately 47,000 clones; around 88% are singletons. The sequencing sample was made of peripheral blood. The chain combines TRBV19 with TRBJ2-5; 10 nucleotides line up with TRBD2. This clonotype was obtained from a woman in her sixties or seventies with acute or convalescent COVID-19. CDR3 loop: CASSHLAGGGETQYF. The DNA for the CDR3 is TGTGCCAGTAGTCACTTAGCGGGGGGAGGAGAGACCCAGTACTTC.